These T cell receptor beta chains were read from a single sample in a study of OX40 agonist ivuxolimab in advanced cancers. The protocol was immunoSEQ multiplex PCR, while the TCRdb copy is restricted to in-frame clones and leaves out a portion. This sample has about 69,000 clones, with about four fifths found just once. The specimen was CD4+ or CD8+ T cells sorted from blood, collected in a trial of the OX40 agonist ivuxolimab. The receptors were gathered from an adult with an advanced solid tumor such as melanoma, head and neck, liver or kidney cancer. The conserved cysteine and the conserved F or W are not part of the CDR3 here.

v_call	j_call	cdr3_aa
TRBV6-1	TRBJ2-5	ASSVGRGGGETQY
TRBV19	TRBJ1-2	ASSKLTGIRGYT
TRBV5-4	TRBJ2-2	ASSLRGLAGTGELF
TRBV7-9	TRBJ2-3	ASSWERSTDTQY
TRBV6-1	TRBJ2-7	ASRHPGLRNHEQY
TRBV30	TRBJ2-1	AWSVWRDEQF
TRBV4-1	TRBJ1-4	ASSRVTVLATNEKLF
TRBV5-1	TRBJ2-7	ASSSGTSGYEQY
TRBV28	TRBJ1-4	ASRVGVEKLF
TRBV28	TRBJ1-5	ASSLWGLSQPQH
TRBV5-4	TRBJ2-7	ASSSQGGEGLYEQY
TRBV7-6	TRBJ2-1	ASSLEGGGPNEQF
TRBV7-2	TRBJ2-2	ASSLDPLAGGQSGELF
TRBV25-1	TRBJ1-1	ASRKEQATEAF
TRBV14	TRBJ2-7	ASSPRGTGWYEQY
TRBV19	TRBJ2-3	ASSEQVASTDTQY
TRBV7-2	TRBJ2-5	ASSFPTGGETQY
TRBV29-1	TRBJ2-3	SVEFSTDTQY
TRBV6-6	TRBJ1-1	ASKGDVGAF
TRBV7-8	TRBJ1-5	ASSLGRSHNQPQH
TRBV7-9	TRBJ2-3	ASRTSGRPDTQY
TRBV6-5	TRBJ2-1	ASSYDTYNEQF
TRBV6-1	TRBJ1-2	ASSKDPSRYGYT
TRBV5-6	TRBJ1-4	ASSLSGRGLSNEKLF
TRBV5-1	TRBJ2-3	ASSLVGDADTQY
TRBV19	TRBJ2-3	ASSQPPERSTDTQY
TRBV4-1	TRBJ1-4	ASSTEKTRNEKLF
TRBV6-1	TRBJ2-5	ASSPRSQETQY
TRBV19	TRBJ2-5	DWGRGETQY
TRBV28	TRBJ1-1	ASSPSGGAMNTEAF
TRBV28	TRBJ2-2	ASSLGDRITGELF
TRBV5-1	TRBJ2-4	ASSFPGAKNIQY
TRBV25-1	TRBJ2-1	ASSDPRRGGNEQF
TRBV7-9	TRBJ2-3	ASSSPGVLNTDTQY
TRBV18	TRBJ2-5	ASSPVAGETQY
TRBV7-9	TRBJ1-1	ASSFSPDTEAF
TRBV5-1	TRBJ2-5	ASSLVAGGGETQY
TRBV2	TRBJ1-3	ASSRGSSGNTIY
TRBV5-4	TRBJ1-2	ASSPRGGINYGYT
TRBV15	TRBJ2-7	ATSRIRSGASYEQY
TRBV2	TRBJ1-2	ASSEALGVWGYT
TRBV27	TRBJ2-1	ASLRVGGNEQF
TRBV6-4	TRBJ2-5	ASSDAQKQETQY
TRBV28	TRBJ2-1	ASSFTSGRDEQF
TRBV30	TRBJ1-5	AWSARRGQGMHSNQPQH
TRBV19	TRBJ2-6	ASTPPAGRRGQVGANVLT
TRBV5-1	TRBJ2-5	ASSLEGAGHPQY
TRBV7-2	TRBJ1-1	ASSPGTGEAF
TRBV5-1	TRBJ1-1	ASSFSDSLTEAF
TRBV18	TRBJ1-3	ASSPAGNSGNTIY